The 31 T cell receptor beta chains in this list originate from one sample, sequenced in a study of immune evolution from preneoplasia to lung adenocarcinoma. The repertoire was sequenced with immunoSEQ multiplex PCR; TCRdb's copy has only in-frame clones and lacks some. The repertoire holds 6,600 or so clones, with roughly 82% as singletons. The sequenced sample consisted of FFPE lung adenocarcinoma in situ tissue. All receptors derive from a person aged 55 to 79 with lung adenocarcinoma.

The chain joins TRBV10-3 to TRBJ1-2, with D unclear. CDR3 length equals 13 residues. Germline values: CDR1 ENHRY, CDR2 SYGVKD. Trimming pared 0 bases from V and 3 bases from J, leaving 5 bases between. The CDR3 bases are TGTGCCATCAGTGAGTCGGCGGACTATGGCTACACCTTC. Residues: CAISESADYGYTF.

The CDR3 bases are TGTGCCCAGCTCGGTGGGGTAACCTATGGCTACACCTTC. Amino acid sequence: CAQLGGVTYGYTF. The gene calls are TRBV9 and TRBJ1-2; D ambiguous. Germline values: CDR1 SGDLS, CDR2 YYNGEE. This CDR3 is built from 13 residues. V was trimmed by 10 bases and J by 4 bases, leaving 17 bases between them.

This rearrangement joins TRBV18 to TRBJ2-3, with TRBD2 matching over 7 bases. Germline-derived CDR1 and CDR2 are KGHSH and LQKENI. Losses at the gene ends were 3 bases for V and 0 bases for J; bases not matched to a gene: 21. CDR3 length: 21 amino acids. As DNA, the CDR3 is TGTGCCAGCTCACCCCGTACTCGGGATGGGAGGGACGTCGCTAGCACAGATACGCAGTATTTT. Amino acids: CASSPRTRDGRDVASTDTQYF. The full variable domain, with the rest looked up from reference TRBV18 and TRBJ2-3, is NAGVMQNPRHLVRRRGQEARLRCSPMKGHSHVYWYRQLPEEGLKFMVYLQKENIIDESGMPKERFSAEFPKEGPSILRIQQVVRGDSAAYFCASSPRTRDGRDVASTDTQYFGPGTRLTVL.

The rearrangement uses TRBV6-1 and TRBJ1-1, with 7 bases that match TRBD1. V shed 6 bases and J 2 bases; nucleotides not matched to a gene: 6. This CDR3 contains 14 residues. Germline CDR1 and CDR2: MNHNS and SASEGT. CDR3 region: CASSPGQKNTEAFF. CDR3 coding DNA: TGTGCCAGCAGCCCGGGACAGAAAAACACTGAAGCTTTCTTT.

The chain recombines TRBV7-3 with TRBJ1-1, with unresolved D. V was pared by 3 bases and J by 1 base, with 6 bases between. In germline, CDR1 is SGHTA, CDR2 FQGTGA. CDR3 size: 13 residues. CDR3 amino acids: CASSLLGNTEAFF. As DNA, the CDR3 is TGTGCCAGCAGCTTGTTGGGGAACACTGAAGCTTTCTTT.

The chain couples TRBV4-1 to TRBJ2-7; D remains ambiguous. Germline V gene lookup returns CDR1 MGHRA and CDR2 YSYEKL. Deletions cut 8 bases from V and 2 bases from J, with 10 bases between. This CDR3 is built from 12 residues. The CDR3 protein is CASGEVAYEQYF. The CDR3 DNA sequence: TGCGCCAGCGGCGAAGTAGCCTACGAGCAGTACTTC.

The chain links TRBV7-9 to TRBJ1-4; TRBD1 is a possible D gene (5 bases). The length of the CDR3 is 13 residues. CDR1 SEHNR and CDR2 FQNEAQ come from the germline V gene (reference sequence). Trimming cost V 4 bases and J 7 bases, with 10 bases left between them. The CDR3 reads CASSWDGGEKLFF. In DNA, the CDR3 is TGTGCCAGCAGCTGGGACGGGGGTGAAAAACTGTTTTTT. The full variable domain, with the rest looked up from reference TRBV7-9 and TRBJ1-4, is DTGVSQNPRHKITKRGQNVTFRCDPISEHNRLYWYRQTLGQGPEFLTYFQNEAQLEKSRLLSDRFSAERPKGSFSTLEIQRTEQGDSAMYLCASSWDGGEKLFFGSGTQLSVL.

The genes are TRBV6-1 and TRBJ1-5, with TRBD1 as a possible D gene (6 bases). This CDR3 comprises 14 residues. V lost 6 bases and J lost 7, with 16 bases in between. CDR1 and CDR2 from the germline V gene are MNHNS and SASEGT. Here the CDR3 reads CASSETRGLQPQHF. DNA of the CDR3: TGTGCCAGCAGCGAAACCAGGGGACTACAGCCCCAGCATTTT.

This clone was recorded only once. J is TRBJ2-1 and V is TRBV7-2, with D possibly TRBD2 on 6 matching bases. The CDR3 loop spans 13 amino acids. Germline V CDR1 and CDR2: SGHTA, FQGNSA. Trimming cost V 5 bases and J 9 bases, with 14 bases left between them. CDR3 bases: TGTGCCAGCAGCCGACTAGAGGTCGGTGAGCAGTTCTTC. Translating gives CASSRLEVGEQFF.

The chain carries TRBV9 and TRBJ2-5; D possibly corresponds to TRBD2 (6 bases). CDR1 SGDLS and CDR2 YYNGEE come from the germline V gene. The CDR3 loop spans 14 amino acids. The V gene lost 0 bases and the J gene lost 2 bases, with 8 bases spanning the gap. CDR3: CASSVESGQETQYF. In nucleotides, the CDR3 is TGTGCCAGCAGCGTAGAAAGCGGGCAAGAGACCCAGTACTTC. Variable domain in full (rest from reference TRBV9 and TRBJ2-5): DSGVTQTPKHLITATGQRVTLRCSPRSGDLSVYWYQQSLDQGLQFLIQYYNGEERAKGNILERFSAQQFPDLHSELNLSSLELGDSALYFCASSVESGQETQYFGPGTRLLVL.

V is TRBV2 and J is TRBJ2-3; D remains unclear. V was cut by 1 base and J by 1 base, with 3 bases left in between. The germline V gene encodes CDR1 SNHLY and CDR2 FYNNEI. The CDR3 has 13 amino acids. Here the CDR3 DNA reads TGTGCCAGCAGTGAAGGGGGCACAGATACGCAGTATTTT. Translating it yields CASSEGGTDTQYF.

Written as DNA, the CDR3 is TGTGCCAGCAGTGAAGGACTAGCGGGGTTTCCATACAATGAGCAGTTCTTC. It codes for CASSEGLAGFPYNEQFF. The chain couples TRBV6-1 to TRBJ2-1; TRBD2 matches at 11 bases. Trimming removed 1 base from V and 4 bases from J; junction bases left unmatched: 6. CDR1 MNHNS and CDR2 SASEGT come from the germline V gene. The CDR3 is 17 amino acids.

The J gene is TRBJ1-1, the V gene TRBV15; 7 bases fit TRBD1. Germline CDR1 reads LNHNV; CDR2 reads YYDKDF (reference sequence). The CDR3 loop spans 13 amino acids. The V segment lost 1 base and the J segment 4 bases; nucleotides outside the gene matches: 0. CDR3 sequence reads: CATSRAGGTEAFF. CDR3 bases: TGTGCCACCAGCAGAGCAGGGGGCACTGAAGCTTTCTTT.

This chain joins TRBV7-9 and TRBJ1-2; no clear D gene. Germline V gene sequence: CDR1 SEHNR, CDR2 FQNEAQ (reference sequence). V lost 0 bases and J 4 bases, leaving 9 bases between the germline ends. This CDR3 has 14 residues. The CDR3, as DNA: TGTGCCAGCAGCTTAGCGCACGAGAGCTATGGCTACACCTTC. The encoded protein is CASSLAHESYGYTF.

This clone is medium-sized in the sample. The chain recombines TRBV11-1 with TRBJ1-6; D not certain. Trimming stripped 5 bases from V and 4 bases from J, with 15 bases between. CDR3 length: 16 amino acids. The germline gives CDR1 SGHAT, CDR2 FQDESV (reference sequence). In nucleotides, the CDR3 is TGTGCCAGCAGCGCGCACGCGGCCGGGTATAATTCACCCCTCCACTTT. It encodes CASSAHAAGYNSPLHF.

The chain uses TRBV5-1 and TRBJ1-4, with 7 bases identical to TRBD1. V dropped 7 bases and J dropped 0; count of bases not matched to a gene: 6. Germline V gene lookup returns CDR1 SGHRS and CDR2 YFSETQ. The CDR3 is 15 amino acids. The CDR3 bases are TGCGCCAGCCGGATTCAGGGGGCAACTAATGAAAAACTGTTTTTT. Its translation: CASRIQGATNEKLFF.

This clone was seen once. CDR3 in amino acids: CASSLGGAFSYNEQFF. For the CDR3, the DNA is TGTGCCAGCAGCTTGGGAGGGGCATTTTCCTACAATGAGCAGTTCTTC. The chain joins TRBV5-8 to TRBJ2-1, with D perhaps assigned TRBD1 or TRBD2 (5 bases each). V was trimmed by 0 bases and J by 1 base, leaving 11 bases between them. The CDR3 consists of 16 residues. Germline lookup yields CDR1 SGHTS and CDR2 YDEGEE. Complete variable domain (other parts from reference TRBV5-8 and TRBJ2-1): EAGVTQSPTHLIKTRGQQATLRCSPISGHTSVYWYQQALGLGLQFLLWYDEGEERNRGNFPPRFSGRQFPNYSSELNVNALELEDSALYLCASSLGGAFSYNEQFFGPGTRLTVL.

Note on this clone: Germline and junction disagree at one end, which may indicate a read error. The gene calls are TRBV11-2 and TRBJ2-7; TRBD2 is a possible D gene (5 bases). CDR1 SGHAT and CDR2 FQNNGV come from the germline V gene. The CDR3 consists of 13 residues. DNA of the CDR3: TGTGCCAGCAGCCTAGAGGGTCCTATCGAGCAGTACTTC. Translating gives CASSLEGPIEQYF.

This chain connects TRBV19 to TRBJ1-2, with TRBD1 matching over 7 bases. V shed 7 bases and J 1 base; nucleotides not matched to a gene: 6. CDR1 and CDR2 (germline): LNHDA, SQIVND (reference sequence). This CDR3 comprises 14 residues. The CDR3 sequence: CASTQGRLNYGYTF. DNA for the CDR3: TGTGCCAGTACACAGGGGCGACTTAACTATGGCTACACCTTC. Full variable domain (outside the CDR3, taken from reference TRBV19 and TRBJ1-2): DGGITQSPKYLFRKEGQNVTLSCEQNLNHDAMYWYRQDPGQGLRLIYYSQIVNDFQKGDIAEGYSVSREKKESFPLTVTSAQKNPTAFYLCASTQGRLNYGYTFGSGTRLTVV.

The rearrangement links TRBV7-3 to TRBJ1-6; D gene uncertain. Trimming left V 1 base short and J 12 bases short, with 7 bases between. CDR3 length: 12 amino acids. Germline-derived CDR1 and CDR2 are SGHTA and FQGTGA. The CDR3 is CASSLMNGPLHF. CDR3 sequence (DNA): TGTGCCAGCAGCTTAATGAACGGACCCCTCCACTTT.

The CDR3 DNA sequence: TGTGCCATCAGTGAGGGGGGCACCGGGGAGCTGTTTTTT. Amino acids: CAISEGGTGELFF. V and J are TRBV10-3 and TRBJ2-2, with D perhaps matching TRBD1 or TRBD2 (5 bases each). The CDR3 has 13 residues. Germline CDR1 is ENHRY and CDR2 is SYGVKD. Trimming cost V 2 bases and J 4 bases, with 5 bases left between them.

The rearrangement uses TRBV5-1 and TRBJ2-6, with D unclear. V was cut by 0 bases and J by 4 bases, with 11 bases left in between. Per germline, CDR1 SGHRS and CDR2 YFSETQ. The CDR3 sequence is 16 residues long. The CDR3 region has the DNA TGCGCCAGCAGCTTGGTTCCCTCTCTCGGGGCCAACGTCCTGACTTTC. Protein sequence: CASSLVPSLGANVLTF.

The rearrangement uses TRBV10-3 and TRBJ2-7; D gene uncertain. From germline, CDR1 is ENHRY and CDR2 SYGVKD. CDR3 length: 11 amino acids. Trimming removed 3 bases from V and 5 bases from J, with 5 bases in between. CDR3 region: CAISEQNEQYF. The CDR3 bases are TGTGCCATCAGTGAACAGAACGAGCAGTACTTC.

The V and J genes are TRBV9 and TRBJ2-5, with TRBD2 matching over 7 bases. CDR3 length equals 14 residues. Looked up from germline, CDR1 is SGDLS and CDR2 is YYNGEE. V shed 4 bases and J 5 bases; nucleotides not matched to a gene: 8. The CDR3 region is CASSLAGEGETQYF. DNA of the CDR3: TGTGCCAGCAGCCTTGCGGGGGAGGGGGAGACCCAGTACTTC.

As DNA, the CDR3 is TGCGCCAGCAGCTTTGCCCAGTCCTACGAGCAGTACTTC. Its translation is CASSFAQSYEQYF. The V call is TRBV5-1, the J call TRBJ2-7, with unresolved D. The V and J ends lost 2 bases and 1 base respectively, with 7 bases between them. This CDR3 is built from 13 residues. Germline CDR1 SGHRS, CDR2 YFSETQ.

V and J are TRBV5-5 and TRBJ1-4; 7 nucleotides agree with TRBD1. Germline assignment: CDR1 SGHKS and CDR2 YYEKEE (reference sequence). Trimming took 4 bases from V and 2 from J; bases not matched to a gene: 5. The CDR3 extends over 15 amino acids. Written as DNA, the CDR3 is TGTGCCAGCAGCCTGGGACAGCCTACTAATGAAAAACTGTTTTTT. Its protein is CASSLGQPTNEKLFF.

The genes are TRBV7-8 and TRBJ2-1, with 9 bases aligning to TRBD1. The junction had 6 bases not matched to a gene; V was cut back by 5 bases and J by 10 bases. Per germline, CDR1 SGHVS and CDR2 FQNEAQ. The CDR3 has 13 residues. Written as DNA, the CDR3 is TGTGCCAGCAGCCCAGGGGGACAGGGAGAGCAGTTCTTC. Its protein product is CASSPGGQGEQFF. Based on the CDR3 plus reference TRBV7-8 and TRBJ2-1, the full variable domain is GAGVSQSPRYKVAKRGQDVALRCDPISGHVSLFWYQQALGQGPEFLTYFQNEAQLDKSGLPSDRFFAERPEGSVSTLKIQRTQQEDSAVYLCASSPGGQGEQFFGPGTRLTVL.

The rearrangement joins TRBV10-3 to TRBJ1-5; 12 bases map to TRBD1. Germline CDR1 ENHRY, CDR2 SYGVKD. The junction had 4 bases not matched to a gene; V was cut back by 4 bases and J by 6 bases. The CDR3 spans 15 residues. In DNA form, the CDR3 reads TGTGCCATCAGTGGGGGACAGGGGGCCGGTCAGCCCCAGCATTTT. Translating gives CAISGGQGAGQPQHF.

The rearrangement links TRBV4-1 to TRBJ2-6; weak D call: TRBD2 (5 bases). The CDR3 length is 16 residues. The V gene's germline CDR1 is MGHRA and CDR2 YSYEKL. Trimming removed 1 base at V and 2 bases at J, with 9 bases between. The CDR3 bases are TGCGCCAGCAGCCAAGCCTTCGGGGCTGGGGCCAACGTCCTGACTTTC. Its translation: CASSQAFGAGANVLTF.

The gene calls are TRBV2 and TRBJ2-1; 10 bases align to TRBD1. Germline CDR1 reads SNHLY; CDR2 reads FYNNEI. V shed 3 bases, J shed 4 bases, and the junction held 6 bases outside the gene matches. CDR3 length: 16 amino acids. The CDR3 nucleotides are TGTGCCAGCAGTGAGGGACAGGGGACCGATTACAATGAGCAGTTCTTC. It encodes CASSEGQGTDYNEQFF. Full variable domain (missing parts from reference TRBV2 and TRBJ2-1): EPEVTQTPSHQVTQMGQEVILRCVPISNHLYFYWYRQILGQKVEFLVSFYNNEISEKSEIFDDQFSVERPDGSNFTLKIRSTKLEDSAMYFCASSEGQGTDYNEQFFGPGTRLTVL.

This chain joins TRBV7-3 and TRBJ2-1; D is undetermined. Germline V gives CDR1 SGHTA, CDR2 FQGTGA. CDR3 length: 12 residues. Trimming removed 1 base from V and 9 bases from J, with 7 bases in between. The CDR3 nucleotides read TGTGCCAGCAGCTTAAATTTGGGTGAGCAGTTCTTC. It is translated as CASSLNLGEQFF.